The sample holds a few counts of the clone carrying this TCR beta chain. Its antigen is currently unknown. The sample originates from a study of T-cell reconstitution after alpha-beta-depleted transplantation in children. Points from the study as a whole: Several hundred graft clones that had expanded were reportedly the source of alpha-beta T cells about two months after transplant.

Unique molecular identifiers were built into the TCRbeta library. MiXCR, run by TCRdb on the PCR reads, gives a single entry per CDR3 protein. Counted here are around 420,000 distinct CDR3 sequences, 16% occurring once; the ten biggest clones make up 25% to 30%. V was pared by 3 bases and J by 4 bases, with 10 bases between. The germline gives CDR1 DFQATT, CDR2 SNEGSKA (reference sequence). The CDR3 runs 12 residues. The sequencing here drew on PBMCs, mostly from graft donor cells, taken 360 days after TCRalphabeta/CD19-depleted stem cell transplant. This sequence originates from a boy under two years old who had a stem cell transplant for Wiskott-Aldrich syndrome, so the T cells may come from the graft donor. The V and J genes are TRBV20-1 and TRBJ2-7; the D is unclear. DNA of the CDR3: TGCAGTGCTAGGATGCGGTCGTACGAGCAGTACTTC. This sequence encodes CSARMRSYEQYF.